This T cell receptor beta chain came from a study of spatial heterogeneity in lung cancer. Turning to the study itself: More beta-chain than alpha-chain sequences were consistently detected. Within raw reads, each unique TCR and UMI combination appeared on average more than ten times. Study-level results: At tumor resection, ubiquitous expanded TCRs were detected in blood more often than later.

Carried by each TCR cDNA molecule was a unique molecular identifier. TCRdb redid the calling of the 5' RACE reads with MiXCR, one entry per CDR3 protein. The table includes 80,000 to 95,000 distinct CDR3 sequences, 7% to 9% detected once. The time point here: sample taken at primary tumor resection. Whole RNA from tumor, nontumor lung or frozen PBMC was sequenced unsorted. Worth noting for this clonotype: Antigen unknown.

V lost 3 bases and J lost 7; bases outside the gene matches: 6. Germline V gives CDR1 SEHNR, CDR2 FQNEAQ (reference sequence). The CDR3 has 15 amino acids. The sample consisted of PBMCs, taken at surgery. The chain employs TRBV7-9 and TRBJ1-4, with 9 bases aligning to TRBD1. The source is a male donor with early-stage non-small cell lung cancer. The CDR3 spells CASSLNRGRGEKLFF. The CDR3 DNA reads TGTGCCAGCAGCTTGAACAGGGGGCGCGGTGAAAAACTGTTTTTT.